This T cell receptor beta chain is from a study of cytomegalovirus exposure and HLA in healthy donors. The germline V and J ends were trimmed by 2 bases and 0 bases, with 7 bases remaining between them. CDR1 is SQVTM and CDR2 is ANQGSEA in the germline V gene. CDR3 length equals 13 residues. The PCR had 60 Vbeta and 13 Jbeta primers. TCRdb's copy holds only in-frame clones and misses some; the assay was immunoSEQ multiplex PCR. The table has about 180,000 clones, less than 90% seen once. The TCR originated in a girl aged 10 to 17 in good health and CMV-seropositive. Sequencing was carried out using PBMCs. The chain is built from TRBV29-1 and TRBJ1-1, with unresolved D. CDR3 DNA sequence: TGCAGCGTTGAAAGGAGAATGAACACTGAAGCTTTCTTT. The encoded protein is CSVERRMNTEAFF.